This passage covers 10 T cell receptor beta chains from one sample sequenced in a study of cytomegalovirus exposure and HLA in healthy donors. The primer mix had 60 Vbeta and 13 Jbeta primers. The assay was immunoSEQ multiplex PCR, and TCRdb's table has in-frame clones only and misses some. The sample shows 150,000 to 200,000 clones, around 78% of them seen only once. Sequencing was performed on PBMCs. All receptors derive from a man aged 18 to 29 in good health and CMV-seronegative.

The rearrangement uses TRBV2 and TRBJ1-2, with D uncertain. Germline lookup yields CDR1 SNHLY and CDR2 FYNNEI. The CDR3 loop spans 12 amino acids. Between the trimmed V and J ends, which lost 3 bases and 3 bases, there was a span of 5 bases. The CDR3 nucleotides read TGTGCCAGCAGTGATCGGGACTATGGCTACACCTTC. Its protein is CASSDRDYGYTF.

The chain employs TRBV5-4 and TRBJ1-1; D possibly corresponds to TRBD1 (6 bases). V lost 0 bases to trimming and J lost 0 bases, with 9 bases between them. Germline values: CDR1 SGHNT, CDR2 YYREEE (reference sequence). This CDR3 has 15 residues. CDR3 loop: CASSLARGVNTEAFF. The CDR3, as DNA: TGTGCCAGCAGCTTGGCCAGGGGAGTGAACACTGAAGCTTTCTTT.

The CDR3 DNA reads TGTGCCAGCAGCGATCCCTGGAGGGGTGGAACAGATACGCAGTATTTT. Its protein is CASSDPWRGGTDTQYF. The chain is built from TRBV9 and TRBJ2-3; tentative D call: TRBD2 (6 bases). V lost 3 bases and J 3 bases, leaving 17 bases between the germline ends. Germline assignment: CDR1 SGDLS and CDR2 YYNGEE. The CDR3 loop spans 16 amino acids.

The V gene is TRBV9, the J gene TRBJ1-2; 10 bases map to TRBD1. Germline V lookup: CDR1 SGDLS, CDR2 YYNGEE. The trim removed 1 base at V and 0 bases at J, leaving 9 bases unmatched. This CDR3 spans 18 amino acids. CDR3 sequence reads: CASSVKGQGPLANYGYTF. In DNA form, the CDR3 reads TGTGCCAGCAGCGTAAAGGGACAGGGGCCTTTAGCTAACTATGGCTACACCTTC.

This clone came up once. CDR3 sequence (DNA): TGTGCCAGCAGCCTAGCGGGCTACGAGCAGTACTTC. It yields the protein CASSLAGYEQYF. This chain uses TRBV25-1 with TRBJ2-7; 8 nucleotides match TRBD2. Unmatched junction bases numbered 1, after V lost 6 bases and J lost 3 bases. CDR1 is MGHDK and CDR2 is SYGVNS in the germline V gene. The CDR3 is made up of 12 amino acids.

V and J are TRBV25-1 and TRBJ1-3; a weak D match, TRBD1 (5 bases). Deletions cut 4 bases from V and 4 bases from J, with 5 bases between. Germline-derived CDR1 and CDR2 are MGHDK and SYGVNS. The CDR3 has 12 amino acids. The CDR3 sequence is CASSGQGNTIYF. DNA for the CDR3: TGTGCCAGCAGTGGACAGGGAAACACCATATATTTT.

This rearrangement joins TRBV9 to TRBJ1-2, with 7 positions matching TRBD1. V was pared by 4 bases and J by 8 bases, with 11 bases of the junction left unmatched. The CDR3 sequence is 14 residues long. Germline-derived CDR1 and CDR2 are SGDLS and YYNGEE. The DNA of the CDR3 is TGTGCCAGCAGCTTCCCAGGGGGAAACAACGGCTACACCTTC. Protein: CASSFPGGNNGYTF.

The genes are TRBV6-1 and TRBJ1-5; the match to TRBD1 covers 10 bases. CDR1 is MNHNS and CDR2 is SASEGT in the germline V gene. The CDR3 loop spans 15 amino acids. V lost 8 bases to trimming and J lost 5 bases; unmatched junction nucleotides: 9. As DNA, the CDR3 is TGTGCCAGCTTCTGGGGACAGGGGAGGGATCAGCCCCAGCATTTT. This gives the protein CASFWGQGRDQPQHF.

This clone was detected once. V usage is TRBV7-8 and J usage is TRBJ1-5; 8 bases are a match to TRBD1. The CDR3 spans 15 residues. Looked up from germline, CDR1 is SGHVS and CDR2 is FQNEAQ. Trimming removed 5 bases from V and 2 bases from J; junction bases left unmatched: 5. CDR3 protein: CASSPGQGGNQPQHF. The CDR3 DNA sequence: TGTGCCAGCAGCCCTGGACAGGGTGGCAATCAGCCCCAGCATTTT.

The chain is built from TRBV30 and TRBJ1-6; D unclear. Trimming cost V 2 bases and J 8 bases, with 10 bases left between them. CDR3 length equals 13 residues. Germline values: CDR1 GTSNPN, CDR2 SVGIG (reference sequence). The DNA for the CDR3 is TGTGCCTGGAGTCCACGGACTGATTCACCCCTCCACTTT. Translating it yields CAWSPRTDSPLHF.